This TCR beta chain stems from a study of T cell repertoires in cytomegalovirus infection (dated by TCRdb to between 2018 and 2021). Turning to the overall study: The HLA type of each donor mattered for the analysis, because public TCR beta signatures pointed to carriage of CMV infection along with the matching HLA type.

V trim: 7 bases; J trim: 0 bases; unmatched bases: 9. Spanning cysteine to phenylalanine, the CDR3 consists of 16 amino acids. Of the read, only the CDR3 DNA is kept; its 48 bases are in frame from base 1. The germline V gene provides CDR1 MRHNA and CDR2 SNTAGT. This clonotype was detected ten times or more. Its target antigen remains unknown. No base qualities exist here, and no much larger clone lies one base off it. The instrument given in TCRdb is Illumina HiSeq 1500. TCRdb reran the public reads through fastp at Q25 and MiXCR, keeping productive beta chains. Identical CDR3 proteins give one entry, which carries the most common genes and DNA. For this sample there are about 130,000 distinct CDR3 sequences; almost 9% appear just once. The ten largest account for around a tenth of the sample. Study-level results and caveats: The ex vivo response was dominated by HLA-C-restricted CMV-specific TCR beta clonotypes, which also provided the single most frequent clonotype in two of eight donors. Cumulative frequency of public TCR beta family members discriminated carriers of CMV infection plus the relevant HLA type in this cohort and an independent roughly 350-donor cohort.

The rearranged chain carries TRBV6-4 and TRBJ1-5; TRBD1 agrees with 7 junctional bases. The clonotype was recovered from a human donor in good health (CMV status not recorded). Some clones in this sample may be carry-over from other donors' samples. Sequenced sample: PBMCs. The CDR3 in this case is CASTLPPGGSNQPQHF. The DNA is as follows: TGTGCCAGCACCCTCCCCCCAGGGGGTAGCAATCAGCCCCAGCATTTT.